The present TCR beta chain was sequenced within a study of shared clonotypes between healthy human individuals. Whole-study results and caveats: Between a few donors, naive CD4 clonotypes were shared at a level of approximately 5%. Memory subsets generally showed lower estimated richness than naive subsets.

Negatively enriched CD4+ T cells were divided by CD45RA into naive and memory. Turning to this clone: Its matching antigen is unknown.

V trimming: 4 bases; J trimming: 4 bases; junction bases outside the gene matches: 6. The CDR3 runs 14 residues. Germline V gene sequence: CDR1 SQVTM, CDR2 ANQGSEA. TCRdb's copy holds only in-frame clones and misses some; the assay was immunoSEQ multiplex PCR. The sample lists hundreds of thousands of clones; roughly 70% were seen once. Sequenced material: memory CD4+ T cells sorted from blood. The subset is: CD45RA-negative fraction. This clonotype originated in a woman between 25 and 40 years old in good health. The genes are TRBV29-1 and TRBJ2-3; TRBD2 agrees at 9 bases. The CDR3 here is CSVARGRAADTQYF. DNA of the CDR3: TGCAGCGTTGCTCGCGGGAGGGCTGCAGATACGCAGTATTTT.